Shown below are 13 T cell receptor beta chains from a single sample sequenced in a study of T cells in Graves' hyperthyroidism and ophthalmopathy. RNA transcripts served as the template for amplifying TCR beta CDR3 regions. HTBI primers were the set used in a first-round RT-PCR of the TCR CDR3. Using its own MiXCR run on the multiplex PCR reads, TCRdb lists one record per CDR3 protein. The data show hundreds of thousands of distinct CDR3 sequences, with 14% seen just once and more than 8.5% held by the top ten. The sequenced material came from blood. The receptors derive from a woman aged 18-29 years with Graves' hyperthyroidism.

This clonotype came up a few times. The rearrangement uses TRBV5-6 and TRBJ2-7, with 8 bases identical to TRBD2. Germline assignment: CDR1 SGHDT and CDR2 YYEEEE. J was trimmed by 6 bases and V by 3 bases; bases with no gene match: 11. This CDR3 comprises 15 residues. Here the CDR3 reads CASSSSGFSLREQYF. In DNA, the CDR3 is TGTGCCAGCAGCTCTAGCGGGTTCTCCCTTCGCGAGCAGTACTTC.

This sequence joins TRBV4-1 and TRBJ1-1; D may be TRBD1 (5 bases). The CDR3 runs to 16 residues. The V and J ends lost 2 bases and 3 bases respectively, with 16 bases between them. Germline V gives CDR1 MGHRA, CDR2 YSYEKL. This CDR3 reads CASSQQGGVKYTEAFF. CDR3 DNA: TGCGCCAGCAGCCAACAAGGAGGGGTCAAGTACACTGAAGCTTTCTTT.

The table lists this clonotype with many counts. The chain joins TRBV28 to TRBJ2-1; a possible D gene is TRBD2 (7 bases). This CDR3 has 14 amino acids. The V end lost 1 base, the J end lost 8 bases, and 12 bases lay between the germline ends. Germline V gives CDR1 MDHEN, CDR2 SYDVKM. CDR3 loop: CASSLLGGADEQFF. The CDR3 DNA reads TGTGCCAGCAGTTTATTGGGGGGGGCGGATGAGCAGTTCTTC.

This clonotype was seen many times. The chain is built from TRBV6-6 and TRBJ1-6; 8 nucleotides align to TRBD1. Unmatched junction bases numbered 3, after V lost 2 bases and J lost 9 bases. From germline, CDR1 is MNHNY and CDR2 SVGAGI (reference sequence). The CDR3 spans 14 residues. CDR3 bases: TGTGCCAGCAGTTACGAGCAGGGGGCTTCACCCCTCCACTTT. Amino acids: CASSYEQGASPLHF.

At least ten counts were recorded for this clonotype. J is TRBJ1-5 and V is TRBV12-3 or TRBV12-4, with D maybe TRBD1 (5 bases). The V end lost 2 bases, the J end lost 1 base, and 15 bases lay between the germline ends. The CDR3 runs to 17 residues. CDR3 protein: CASSLRDDPWSNQPQHF. As DNA, the CDR3 is TGTGCCAGCAGTTTACGGGACGATCCCTGGAGCAATCAGCCCCAGCATTTT.

This clonotype was observed many times. The CDR3 DNA reads as TGTGCCAGCAGTTCTACAGCGAACTATGGCTACACCTTC. Its translation: CASSSTANYGYTF. The chain links TRBV12-3 or TRBV12-4 to TRBJ1-2, with D hard to call. V gave up 4 bases and J gave up 2 bases, with 8 bases separating them. The CDR3 covers 13 residues.

V is TRBV24-1 and J is TRBJ2-3; possible D gene TRBD1, 6 bases. The V and J ends lost 7 bases and 5 bases respectively, with 9 bases between them. The germline V gene has CDR1 KGHDR and CDR2 SFDVKD. The CDR3 totals 12 residues. CDR3 protein: CATSTGLDTQYF. CDR3 nucleotides: TGTGCCACCAGCACAGGGTTAGATACGCAGTATTTT.

This clonotype was picked up a small number of times. The rearrangement uses TRBV15 and TRBJ1-5; D is unclear. Germline lookup yields CDR1 LNHNV and CDR2 YYDKDF (reference sequence). The CDR3 totals 15 residues. Trimming shortened V by 1 base and J by 2 bases, and 9 bases separated the two germline ends. The CDR3 region has the DNA TGTGCCACCAGCAGAGCGGTATTTGGCAATCAGCCCCAGCATTTT. This translates into CATSRAVFGNQPQHF.

A note on this clonotype: A much larger clone is a single base away; this may be a read error. The chain combines TRBV30 with TRBJ2-7; D is tentatively TRBD1 or TRBD2 (5 bases each). V gave up 5 bases and J gave up 2 bases, with 10 bases separating them. CDR1 and CDR2 (germline): GTSNPN, SVGIG (reference sequence). The CDR3 totals 12 residues. The CDR3 loop reads CAWDRDAYEQYF. CDR3 DNA: TGTGCCTGGGACCGGGACGCCTACGAGCAGTACTTC.

This clonotype has a count of ten or more. V and J are TRBV12-3 or TRBV12-4 and TRBJ2-1; D gene ambiguous. Trimming cost V 6 bases and J 5 bases, with 8 bases left between them. This CDR3 comprises 12 residues. The CDR3 loop reads CASRMANNEQFF. The CDR3, as DNA: TGTGCCAGCAGAATGGCGAACAATGAGCAGTTCTTC.

This clonotype has ten or more counts. V gene TRBV12-3 or TRBV12-4 combines with J gene TRBJ2-7; 7 bases match TRBD2. The CDR3 length is 15 residues. Unmatched junction bases numbered 11, after V lost 5 bases and J lost 4 bases. The CDR3 is CASSRHVGGSYEQYF. Here the CDR3 DNA reads TGTGCCAGCAGTCGCCACGTGGGCGGGAGTTACGAGCAGTACTTC.

This chain joins TRBV20-1 and TRBJ2-7; D remains ambiguous. CDR3 length: 9 amino acids. Trimming stripped 5 bases from V and 8 bases from J, with 7 bases between. CDR1 is DFQATT, CDR2 SNEGSKA, per germline (reference sequence). CDR3 sequence: CSAAGQQYF. The CDR3 bases are TGCAGTGCTGCCGGACAGCAGTACTTC.

This clonotype has a handful of counts. The CDR3 sequence: CASGGIGNTIYF. In DNA, the CDR3 is TGTGCCAGTGGGGGTATCGGAAACACCATATATTTT. V gene TRBV19 combines with J gene TRBJ1-3; weak D call: TRBD1 (5 bases). V lost 8 bases and J 4 bases, leaving 9 bases between the germline ends. The CDR3 sequence is 12 residues long. Germline-derived CDR1 and CDR2 are LNHDA and SQIVND (reference sequence).